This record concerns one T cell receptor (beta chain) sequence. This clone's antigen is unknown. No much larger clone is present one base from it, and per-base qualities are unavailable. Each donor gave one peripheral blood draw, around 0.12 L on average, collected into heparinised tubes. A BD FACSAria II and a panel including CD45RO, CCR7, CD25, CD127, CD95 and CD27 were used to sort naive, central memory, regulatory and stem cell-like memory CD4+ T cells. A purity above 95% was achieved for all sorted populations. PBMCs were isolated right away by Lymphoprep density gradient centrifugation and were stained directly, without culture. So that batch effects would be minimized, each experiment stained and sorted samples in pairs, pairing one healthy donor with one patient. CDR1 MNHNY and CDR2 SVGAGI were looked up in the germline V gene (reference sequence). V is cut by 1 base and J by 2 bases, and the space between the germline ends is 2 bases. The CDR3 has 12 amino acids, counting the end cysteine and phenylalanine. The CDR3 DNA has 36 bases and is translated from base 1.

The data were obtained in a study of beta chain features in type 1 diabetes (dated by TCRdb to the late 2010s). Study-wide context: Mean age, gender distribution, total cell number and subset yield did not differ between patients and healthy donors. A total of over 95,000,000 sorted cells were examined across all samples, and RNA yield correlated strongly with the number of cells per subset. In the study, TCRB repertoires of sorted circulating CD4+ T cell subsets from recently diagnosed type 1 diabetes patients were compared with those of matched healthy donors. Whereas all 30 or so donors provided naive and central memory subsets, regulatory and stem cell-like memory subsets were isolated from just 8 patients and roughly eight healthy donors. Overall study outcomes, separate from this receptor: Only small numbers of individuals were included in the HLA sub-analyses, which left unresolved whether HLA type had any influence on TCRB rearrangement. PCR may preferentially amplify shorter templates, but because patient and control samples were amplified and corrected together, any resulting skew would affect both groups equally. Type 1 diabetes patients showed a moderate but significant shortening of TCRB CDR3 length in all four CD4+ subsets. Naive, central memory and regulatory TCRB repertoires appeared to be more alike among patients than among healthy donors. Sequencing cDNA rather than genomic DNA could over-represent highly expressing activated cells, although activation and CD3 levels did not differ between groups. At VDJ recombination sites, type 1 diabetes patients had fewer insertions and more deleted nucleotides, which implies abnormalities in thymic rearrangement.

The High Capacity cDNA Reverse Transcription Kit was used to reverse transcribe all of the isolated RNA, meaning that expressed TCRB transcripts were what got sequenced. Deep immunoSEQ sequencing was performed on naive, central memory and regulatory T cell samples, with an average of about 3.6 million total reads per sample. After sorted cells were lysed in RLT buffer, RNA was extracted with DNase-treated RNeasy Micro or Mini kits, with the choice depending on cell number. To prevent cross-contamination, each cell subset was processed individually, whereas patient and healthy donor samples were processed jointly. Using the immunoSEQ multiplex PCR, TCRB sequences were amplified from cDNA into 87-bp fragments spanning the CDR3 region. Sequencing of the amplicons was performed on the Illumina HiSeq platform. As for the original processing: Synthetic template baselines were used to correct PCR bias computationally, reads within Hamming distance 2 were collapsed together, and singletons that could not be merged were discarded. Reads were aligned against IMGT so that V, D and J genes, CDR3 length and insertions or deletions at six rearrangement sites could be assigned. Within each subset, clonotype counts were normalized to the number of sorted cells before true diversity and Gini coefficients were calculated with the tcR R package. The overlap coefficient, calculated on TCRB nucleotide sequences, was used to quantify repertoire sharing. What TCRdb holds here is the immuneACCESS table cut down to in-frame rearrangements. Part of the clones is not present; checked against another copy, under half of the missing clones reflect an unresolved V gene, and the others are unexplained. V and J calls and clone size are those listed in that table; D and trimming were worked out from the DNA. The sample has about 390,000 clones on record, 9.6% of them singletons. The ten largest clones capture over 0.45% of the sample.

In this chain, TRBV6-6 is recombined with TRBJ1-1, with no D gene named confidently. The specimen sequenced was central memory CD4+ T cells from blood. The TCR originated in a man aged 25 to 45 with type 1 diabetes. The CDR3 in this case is CASSYFNTEAFF. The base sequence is TGTGCCAGCAGTTACTTTAACACTGAAGCTTTCTTT.